This T cell receptor (beta chain) was recovered during a study of blood T cell repertoires in COVID-19 (dated by TCRdb to 2020 to 2021). About the study as a whole: The collaborator samples originated in the United States, Italy and Spain and spanned the acute and convalescent phases of COVID-19. A freely available public database, intended as a resource for researchers studying the immune response to SARS-CoV-2, is where the repertoires were released. Deeply sampled blood TCRbeta repertoires from subjects exposed to, actively infected with, or recovered from COVID-19 were included in the dataset. Samples were obtained from the ongoing ImmuneRACE study (first 160 participants) and from over 1,000 subjects provided by 6 global collaborators. Where available, HLA class I and class II types were taken from metadata supplied by the sample provider and were not determined by assay-based typing. Sample metadata almost always included a de-identified subject ID, COVID-19 status, age in years and sex. The material from the prospective study consisted of cDNA or gDNA derived from T cells, B-cell-depleted T cells, or PBMCs. What the research found in general, with its limitations: Clinical and demographic metadata were provided uncurated, with the amount varying by source and participant.

The immunoSEQ Assay, a bias-controlled multiplex PCR, was used to amplify TCRbeta CDR3 regions from genomic DNA. In the paper's pipeline: The number of nucleated cells in each sample was estimated from the amplification of reference gene primers within the assay. To quantify the absolute abundance of each unique TCRbeta CDR3 rearrangement, sequence reads were collapsed and filtered. For each sample, productive Simpson clonality was calculated as the square root of Simpson's diversity index over productive rearrangements. The source is immuneACCESS, and TCRdb retained only in-frame sequences with V and J called. Part of the clones is not carried over; for the studies checked, unresolved V genes explain less than half of this, and the remainder is unexplained. The DNA gave D and trimming, while V, J and clone size come from that table. This sample holds roughly 260,000 clones; roughly nine tenths were observed only once. The ten biggest clones cover 0.95% to 1.5% of the sample.

Participants in the prospective study were enrolled through a virtual design, were aged roughly 18 to 90 years, and lived in 24 United States geographic areas. In the prospective study, cohorts were assigned on the basis of participant-reported clinical history obtained from a screening survey and a study questionnaire. Each participant in the prospective study had whole blood, serum and a nasopharyngeal or oropharyngeal swab collected by mobile phlebotomists. Over a roughly two-month period, participants in the prospective study had the option of providing additional blood draws and questionnaires. Before DNA extraction, blood samples from the prospective study were shipped at room temperature or frozen. Points on this clone: Its specific antigen is unknown. Base qualities are not at hand, and no much larger clone is one base apart.

Trimming at the junction amounts to 6 bases on V and 3 bases on J, and the germline ends lie 19 bases apart. Spanning cysteine to phenylalanine, the CDR3 consists of 16 amino acids. Only CDR3 DNA remains: 48 bases, in frame from the first base. For CDR1 and CDR2, the germline V gene (reference sequence) lists SEHNR and FQNEAQ. The rearranged chain carries TRBV7-9 and TRBJ2-3, and perhaps TRBD2 as D gene, on 6 matching bases. The source material was PBMCs or T cells enriched from blood (not recorded which). The clonotype originates from a human donor in a cohort exposed to, infected with or recovered from COVID-19 (not recorded which). The donor label of this sample is uncertain. The nucleotide sequence reads TGTGCCAGCAGTTTCCCAGTGGGGGGTAGTACAGATACGCAGTATTTT. It specifies CASSFPVGGSTDTQYF.